This T cell receptor beta chain was recorded in a study of blood T cell repertoires in COVID-19. The data were produced by immunoSEQ multiplex PCR, yet TCRdb's version contains in-frame clones alone and is incomplete. The repertoire holds about 170,000 clones, approximately 86% seen once, with roughly 2.4% in the top ten. Germline V gene data show CDR1 as LNHNV and CDR2 as YYDKDF (reference sequence). V shed 4 bases and J shed 1 base, with 19 bases lying between them. CDR3 size: 17 residues. The rearrangement joins TRBV15 to TRBJ1-1; TRBD1 might be the D (6 bases). This sequence was found in a woman of 80 years or more with COVID-19, enrolled during active disease. The sample taken for sequencing was peripheral blood. As DNA, the CDR3 is TGTGCCACCAGCACCGAGGGGACACCCCTCCCGAACACTGAAGCTTTCTTT. This sequence encodes CATSTEGTPLPNTEAFF.